The TCR beta chain described here comes from a study of cytomegalovirus exposure and HLA in healthy donors. 13 Jbeta primers and 60 Vbeta primers were used for the PCR. Some clones are missing from TCRdb's copy, which holds only in-frame ones; the method was immunoSEQ multiplex PCR. Of 200,000 to 250,000 clones in the sample, approximately 80% were seen once. This CDR3 has 14 amino acids. Per germline, CDR1 LNHDA and CDR2 SQIVND (reference sequence). The V end lost 5 bases, the J end lost 1 base, and 11 bases lay between the germline ends. The receptor comes from a boy aged 2 to 10 in good health and CMV-seronegative. The rearrangement links TRBV19 to TRBJ1-1, with D possibly being TRBD1 (5 bases). Material for sequencing was PBMCs. The CDR3 DNA reads TGTGCCAGTAGTCAGGAGGGGAAGAACACTGAAGCTTTCTTT. The encoded protein is CASSQEGKNTEAFF.